The 23 T cell receptor beta chains listed next were all sequenced from one sample in a study of molecular identifiers for immune sequencing clone quantification. TCRdb recomputed calls from the PCR reads with MiXCR, one row per CDR3 protein. The sample includes about 630,000 distinct CDR3 sequences, about 25% of them seen just once. The sample was naive CD8+ T cells from blood, with Jurkat cell RNA spiked in. Subset indicated: FACS-sorted CD8+CD4-CCR7+CD45RA+ naive T cells. The receptors were gathered from a human donor in good health. Some libraries in this study had Jurkat cell RNA spiked in.

The rearrangement joins TRBV20-1 to TRBJ2-7; 7 bases fit TRBD1. Unmatched junction bases numbered 14, after V lost 5 bases and J lost 1 base. The CDR3 is 16 amino acids. From germline, CDR1 is DFQATT and CDR2 SNEGSKA (reference sequence). The CDR3 reads CSASGPGTAVSYEQYF. The DNA for the CDR3 is TGCAGTGCTTCAGGCCCTGGGACAGCCGTATCCTACGAGCAGTACTTC.

This clonotype was observed many times. V is TRBV29-1 and J is TRBJ2-7; TRBD2 agrees at 13 bases. The CDR3 extends over 17 amino acids. V was clipped by 5 bases and J by 9 bases; unmatched bases: 19. Germline lookup yields CDR1 SQVTM and CDR2 ANQGSEA. The CDR3 DNA reads as TGCAGCGTTCGGGGTGAACCGGGACTAGCGGGACCTACGGGGCAGTACTTC. Its translation is CSVRGEPGLAGPTGQYF.

The rearrangement uses TRBV28 and TRBJ2-2; D is undetermined. Trimming removed 6 bases at V and 0 bases at J, with 11 bases between. This CDR3 region has 15 residues. Looked up from germline, CDR1 is MDHEN and CDR2 is SYDVKM. CDR3 sequence (DNA): TGTGCCAGCAGATTTAGATGGGCGAACACCGGGGAGCTGTTTTTT. Translation gives CASRFRWANTGELFF. The variable domain in full, with the rest retrieved from reference TRBV28 and TRBJ2-2, is DVKVTQSSRYLVKRTGEKVFLECVQDMDHENMFWYRQDPGLGLRLIYFSYDVKMKEKGDIPEGYSVSREKKERFSLILESASTNQTSMYLCASRFRWANTGELFFGEGSRLTVL.

This clonotype has ten or more counts. The chain joins TRBV9 to TRBJ2-3; the D gene is possibly TRBD1 (6 bases). V was pared by 0 bases and J by 1 base, with 9 bases between. This CDR3 is built from 15 residues. Germline assignment: CDR1 SGDLS and CDR2 YYNGEE. DNA of the CDR3: TGTGCCAGCAGCGTAGGAGGGGGTGGCACAGATACGCAGTATTTT. Translated, it gives CASSVGGGGTDTQYF.

Notes on this clonotype: A single base separates this from a much larger clone, so it may be a read error. The rearrangement joins TRBV7-2 to TRBJ1-3; D not certain. Germline V gene lookup returns CDR1 SGHTA and CDR2 FQGNSA. This CDR3 is 14 amino acids long. CDR3: CASSPIGSGNTKYF. The CDR3 bases are TGTGCCAGCAGCCCGATCGGGTCTGGAAACACCAAATATTTT.

This clonotype was recorded at least ten times. The V gene is TRBV20-1, the J gene TRBJ2-5, with 8 bases aligning to TRBD2. V was clipped by 3 bases and J by 5 bases; unmatched bases: 17. The germline V gene has CDR1 DFQATT and CDR2 SNEGSKA (reference sequence). The CDR3 spans 17 residues. This CDR3 is CSARGFGREDFVETQYF. CDR3 coding DNA: TGCAGTGCTAGGGGGTTTGGGCGGGAGGACTTCGTGGAGACCCAGTACTTC.

This chain links TRBV4-3 with TRBJ1-4, with a weak D call TRBD1 (6 bases). V dropped 0 bases and J dropped 8 bases, with 13 bases sitting between them. Germline-derived CDR1 and CDR2 are LGHNA and YSLEER. The CDR3 runs 15 residues. The CDR3 loop is CASSQDRGSGEKLFF. DNA for the CDR3: TGCGCCAGCAGCCAAGATAGGGGGTCCGGAGAAAAACTGTTTTTT.

The rearrangement uses TRBV6-5 and TRBJ1-4; 8 bases map to TRBD1. V lost 5 bases to trimming and J lost 8 bases; unmatched junction nucleotides: 10. This CDR3 spans 15 amino acids. CDR1 is MNHEY, CDR2 SVGAGI, per germline. The CDR3 is CASSPTGTGWEKLFF. DNA for the CDR3: TGTGCCAGCAGTCCAACCGGGACAGGATGGGAAAAACTGTTTTTT.

This clonotype has a count of ten or more. This chain connects TRBV4-3 to TRBJ1-1; D unclear. CDR3 length: 13 amino acids. Trimming shortened V by 0 bases and J by 4 bases, and 6 bases separated the two germline ends. Germline-derived CDR1 and CDR2 are LGHNA and YSLEER. CDR3 DNA: TGCGCCAGCAGCCAAGATCTGGCCACTGAAGCTTTCTTT. It is translated as CASSQDLATEAFF.

Only one count was recorded for this clonotype. This chain connects TRBV3-1 to TRBJ2-3; D remains unclear. Gene TRBJ1-5 matches the end of the DNA better, so the J call may be wrong. In germline, CDR1 is LGHDT, CDR2 YNNKEL (reference sequence). The length of the CDR3 is 18 residues. The CDR3 DNA is TGTGCCAGCAGCCAAGATATTTCTGGAAGCCCTGACACAGATACGCAGCATTTT. This gives the protein CASSQDISGSPDTDTQHF.

This clonotype was picked up many times. This chain links TRBV30 with TRBJ2-1, with D possibly matching TRBD2 (6 bases). V was pared by 3 bases and J by 8 bases, with 11 bases between. There are 12 residues in the CDR3. Per the germline V gene, CDR1 is GTSNPN and CDR2 is SVGIG (reference sequence). Written as DNA, the CDR3 is TGTGCCTGGAGGGGGACTGCGGATGAGCAGTTCTTC. Its protein product is CAWRGTADEQFF.

The rearrangement joins TRBV6-5 to TRBJ1-2; D call uncertain. Trimming removed 2 bases from V and 8 bases from J, with 18 bases in between. CDR3 size: 15 residues. Germline V gives CDR1 MNHEY, CDR2 SVGAGI. The CDR3 bases are TGTGCCAGCAGTTACCTCCTGGCGGGGATTCCGGGCTACACCTTC. Translating gives CASSYLLAGIPGYTF.

The rearrangement uses TRBV9 and TRBJ1-2, with TRBD1 as a possible D gene (5 bases). Germline V gene sequence: CDR1 SGDLS, CDR2 YYNGEE. The CDR3 is made up of 14 amino acids. Trimming removed 5 bases at V and 3 bases at J, with 14 bases between. DNA of the CDR3: TGTGCCAGCAGATCGGGACTGCCCCACTATGGCTACACCTTC. Translation: CASRSGLPHYGYTF. The variable domain in full, completed from reference TRBV9 and TRBJ1-2, reads DSGVTQTPKHLITATGQRVTLRCSPRSGDLSVYWYQQSLDQGLQFLIQYYNGEERAKGNILERFSAQQFPDLHSELNLSSLELGDSALYFCASRSGLPHYGYTFGSGTRLTVV.

This clonotype appeared many times. The chain's CDR3 is CASRDERNTEAFF. CDR3 sequence (DNA): TGTGCCAGCAGAGACGAGCGGAACACTGAAGCTTTCTTT. The V call is TRBV2, the J call TRBJ1-1; D is unresolved. Germline V gene sequence: CDR1 SNHLY, CDR2 FYNNEI. The CDR3 runs 13 residues. Trimming shortened V by 6 bases and J by 1 base, and 9 bases separated the two germline ends.

On this clonotype itself: With a much larger clone just one base away, this may be a read error. The chain couples TRBV6-5 to TRBJ2-4; a weak D match, TRBD2 (6 bases). The CDR3 length is 13 residues. Germline lookup yields CDR1 MNHEY and CDR2 SVGAGI. CDR3 bases: TGTGCCAGCGGTTACTCGGAGGGTTACATTCAGTACTTC. It yields the protein CASGYSEGYIQYF.

This clonotype was seen at least ten times. Its ends do not fully match the called genes, so a read error is possible. The chain joins TRBV7-9 to TRBJ1-1; D unresolved. CDR3 length equals 14 residues. Germline V CDR1 and CDR2: SEHNR, FQNEAQ (reference sequence). CDR3 amino acids: CASSPGFLNTEAFF. CDR3 bases: TGCGCCAGCAGTCCTGGATTTTTGAACACTGAAGCTTTCTTT.

This clonotype came up many times. This chain joins TRBV7-9 and TRBJ2-7, with 12 bases aligning to TRBD2. CDR1 and CDR2 from the germline V gene are SEHNR and FQNEAQ (reference sequence). V trimming: 5 bases; J trimming: 2 bases; junction bases outside the gene matches: 4. The CDR3 has 15 residues. CDR3 sequence reads: CASSLGTSGPYEQYF. The CDR3 DNA sequence: TGTGCCAGCAGCCTTGGGACTAGCGGGCCCTACGAGCAGTACTTC. Using reference TRBV7-9 and TRBJ2-7 for the parts outside the CDR3, the full variable domain is DTGVSQNPRHKITKRGQNVTFRCDPISEHNRLYWYRQTLGQGPEFLTYFQNEAQLEKSRLLSDRFSAERPKGSFSTLEIQRTEQGDSAMYLCASSLGTSGPYEQYFGPGTRLTVT.

This sequence joins TRBV6-5 and TRBJ2-1, with 12 bases that match TRBD2. Germline V gene lookup returns CDR1 MNHEY and CDR2 SVGAGI. The CDR3 is made up of 20 amino acids. V lost 5 bases to trimming and J lost 7 bases; unmatched junction nucleotides: 21. The CDR3: CASSHPGLAGTQIKGNEQFF. Here the CDR3 DNA reads TGTGCCAGCAGTCATCCGGGACTAGCGGGCACGCAGATTAAGGGGAATGAGCAGTTCTTC.

The V call is TRBV30, the J call TRBJ2-7; D gene ambiguous. CDR3 length: 11 residues. Germline values: CDR1 GTSNPN, CDR2 SVGIG (reference sequence). V lost 4 bases to trimming and J lost 7 bases, with 11 bases between them. The CDR3 nucleotides read TGTGCCTGGAATACCCCTGTAGAGCAGTACTTC. Translating it yields CAWNTPVEQYF.

The chain uses TRBV5-5 and TRBJ2-7; D unclear. V was cut by 4 bases and J by 2 bases, with 16 bases left in between. This CDR3 has 15 residues. CDR1 is SGHKS and CDR2 is YYEKEE in the germline V gene (reference sequence). The CDR3 region has the DNA TGTGCCAGCAGCCTTTATCCGTCGGGCGCCTACGAGCAGTACTTC. Translating gives CASSLYPSGAYEQYF.

This clonotype was counted ten times or more. The V call is TRBV19, the J call TRBJ2-7; 13 nucleotides agree with TRBD2. The CDR3 has 17 residues. Germline loops: CDR1 LNHDA, CDR2 SQIVND (reference sequence). Losses at the gene ends were 6 bases for V and 7 bases for J; bases not matched to a gene: 15. CDR3 sequence (DNA): TGTGCCAGTAGCCACACCTCCGGACTAGCGGGAGTAGTAGAGCAGTACTTC. Translated, it gives CASSHTSGLAGVVEQYF. Full variable domain (remainder filled in from reference TRBV19 and TRBJ2-7): DGGITQSPKYLFRKEGQNVTLSCEQNLNHDAMYWYRQDPGQGLRLIYYSQIVNDFQKGDIAEGYSVSREKKESFPLTVTSAQKNPTAFYLCASSHTSGLAGVVEQYFGPGTRLTVT.

Only a few counts were recorded for this clonotype. CDR3: CASSFAVGGYEQFF. In nucleotides, the CDR3 is TGTGCCAGCAGCTTCGCGGTAGGGGGCTATGAGCAGTTCTTC. The rearrangement joins TRBV7-2 to TRBJ2-1, with 7 bases lining up with TRBD1. This CDR3 is 14 amino acids long. Germline V gene data show CDR1 as SGHTA and CDR2 as FQGNSA. The trim removed 3 bases at V and 8 bases at J, leaving 7 bases unmatched.

J is TRBJ1-2 and V is TRBV6-5; D not certain. Trimming took off 0 bases at V and 2 bases at J, with 13 bases between the two ends. Germline lookup yields CDR1 MNHEY and CDR2 SVGAGI. The length of the CDR3 is 16 residues. The CDR3 loop reads CASSYSFPDLNYGYTF. CDR3 nucleotide sequence: TGTGCCAGCAGTTACTCTTTTCCAGACTTAAACTATGGCTACACCTTC.